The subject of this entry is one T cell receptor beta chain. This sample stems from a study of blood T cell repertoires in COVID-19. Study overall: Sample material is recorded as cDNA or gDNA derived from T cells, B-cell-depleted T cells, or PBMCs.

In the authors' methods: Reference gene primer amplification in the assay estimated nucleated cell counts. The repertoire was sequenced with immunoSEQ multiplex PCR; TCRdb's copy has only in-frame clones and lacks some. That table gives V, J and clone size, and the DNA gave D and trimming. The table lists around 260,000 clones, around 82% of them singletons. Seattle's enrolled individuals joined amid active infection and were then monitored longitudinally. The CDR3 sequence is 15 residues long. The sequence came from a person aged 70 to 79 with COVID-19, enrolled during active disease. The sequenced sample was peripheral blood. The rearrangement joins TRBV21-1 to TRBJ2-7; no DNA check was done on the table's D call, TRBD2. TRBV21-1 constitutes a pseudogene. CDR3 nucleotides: TGTGCCAGCAGCAAAGGTCGTAGGCGGTGCTACGAGCAGTACTTC. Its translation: CASSKGRRRCYEQYF.